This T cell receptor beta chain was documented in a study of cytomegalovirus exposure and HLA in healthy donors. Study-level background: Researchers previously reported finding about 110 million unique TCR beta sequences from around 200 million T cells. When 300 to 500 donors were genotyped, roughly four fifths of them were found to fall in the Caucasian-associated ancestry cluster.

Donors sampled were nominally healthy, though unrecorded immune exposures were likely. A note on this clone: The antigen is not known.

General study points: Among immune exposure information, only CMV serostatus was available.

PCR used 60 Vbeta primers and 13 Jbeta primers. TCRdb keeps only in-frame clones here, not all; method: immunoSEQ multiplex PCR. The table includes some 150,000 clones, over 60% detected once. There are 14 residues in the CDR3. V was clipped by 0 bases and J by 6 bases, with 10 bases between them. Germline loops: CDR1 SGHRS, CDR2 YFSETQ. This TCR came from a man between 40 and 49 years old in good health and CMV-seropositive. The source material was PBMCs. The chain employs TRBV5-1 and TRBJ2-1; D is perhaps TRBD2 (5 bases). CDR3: CASSLGGNRNEQFF. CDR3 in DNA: TGCGCCAGCAGCTTGGGAGGGAATCGCAATGAGCAGTTCTTC.